A single sample is the source of the 10 T cell receptor beta chains below, sequenced in a study of blood T cell repertoires in COVID-19. Measured with immunoSEQ multiplex PCR; TCRdb has only the in-frame clones, and not every one. This sample has roughly 100,000 clones; over 80% occur once, and the top ten carry about 16%. The sample taken for sequencing was peripheral blood. The receptors come from a man over 45 with acute or convalescent COVID-19.

This clone appeared once. This same CDR3 is encoded by further DNA sequences in the sample. The V call is TRBV28, the J call TRBJ2-7; 11 nucleotides line up with TRBD1. Germline loops: CDR1 MDHEN, CDR2 SYDVKM. CDR3 length: 15 amino acids. J was trimmed by 2 bases and V by 1 base; bases with no gene match: 1. The CDR3 sequence is CASSLLGQGAYEQYF. The CDR3 DNA is TGTGCCAGCAGTTTATTGGGACAGGGGGCCTACGAGCAGTACTTC.

The chain is built from TRBV6-2 or TRBV6-3 and TRBJ2-1; D uncertain. This CDR3 has 14 amino acids. Germline CDR1 reads MNHEY; CDR2 reads SVGEGT. V gave up 1 base and J gave up 0 bases, with 4 bases separating them. The CDR3 sequence: CASSYWASYNEQFF. CDR3 nucleotides: TGTGCCAGCAGTTACTGGGCCTCCTACAATGAGCAGTTCTTC.

This clone occurred a few times. The chain links TRBV5-1 to TRBJ2-2; TRBD1 matches 7 bases. J lost 5 bases, V lost 1 base, and 2 bases had no gene match. The CDR3 consists of 14 residues. Germline CDR1 SGHRS, CDR2 YFSETQ. The CDR3 DNA is TGCGCCAGCAGCTTGTTACAGGGGACCGGGGAGCTGTTTTTT. It yields the protein CASSLLQGTGELFF.

The gene calls are TRBV5-1 and TRBJ1-5; D might be TRBD1 (5 bases). This CDR3 has 15 residues. Germline V gene sequence: CDR1 SGHRS, CDR2 YFSETQ. The V end was cut by 1 base, the J end by 3 bases, with 11 bases between. The CDR3 region is CASSLSGMFNQPQHF. For the CDR3, the DNA is TGCGCCAGCAGCTTGTCAGGGATGTTCAATCAGCCCCAGCATTTT.

The gene calls are TRBV19 and TRBJ1-3, with 8 bases fitting TRBD1. The CDR3 is 15 amino acids. Losses at the gene ends were 7 bases for V and 3 bases for J; bases not matched to a gene: 8. Germline CDR1 and CDR2: LNHDA and SQIVND (reference sequence). CDR3 sequence (DNA): TGTGCCAGTACCCCGGACAGGGAGGTTGGAAACACCATATATTTT. Translation: CASTPDREVGNTIYF.

The gene calls are TRBV30 and TRBJ2-1; TRBD2 matches 10 bases. Germline CDR1 is GTSNPN and CDR2 is SVGIG (reference sequence). Trimming took 7 bases from V and 1 from J; bases not matched to a gene: 7. This CDR3 has 15 amino acids. CDR3 sequence (DNA): TGTGCCTTGTCTAGCGGGAGAGGGTCCTACAATGAGCAGTTCTTC. It specifies CALSSGRGSYNEQFF.

The gene calls are TRBV4-2 and TRBJ2-5; 7 bases line up with TRBD2. There are 15 residues in the CDR3. With 2 bases clipped from V and 2 bases from J, the junction kept 5 bases outside the gene matches. Germline V gives CDR1 LGHNA, CDR2 YNFKEQ. The CDR3 DNA reads TGTGCCAGCAGCCAAACCGGGGGGTTACAAGAGACCCAGTACTTC. Translation: CASSQTGGLQETQYF.

This clone is judged medium-sized (0.01 to 0.1%). The rearrangement joins TRBV24-1 to TRBJ2-1; D is uncertain. The CDR3 runs 10 residues. Germline CDR1 is KGHDR and CDR2 is SFDVKD. Trimming shortened V by 8 bases and J by 9 bases, and 7 bases separated the two germline ends. CDR3 coding DNA: TGTGCCACCACTGGCTCTGAGCAGTTCTTC. Protein product: CATTGSEQFF.

The gene calls are TRBV5-1 and TRBJ2-7; 8 bases fit TRBD1. Germline V gene sequence: CDR1 SGHRS, CDR2 YFSETQ. The CDR3 consists of 15 residues. V was clipped by 3 bases and J by 1 base; unmatched bases: 6. The CDR3, as DNA: TGCGCCAGCAGCTCCCAGGGGGCGCGGTCCTACGAGCAGTACTTC. Translating it yields CASSSQGARSYEQYF. Variable domain in full (rest from reference TRBV5-1 and TRBJ2-7): KAGVTQTPRYLIKTRGQQVTLSCSPISGHRSVSWYQQTPGQGLQFLFEYFSETQRNKGNFPGRFSGRQFSNSRSEMNVSTLELGDSALYLCASSSQGARSYEQYFGPGTRLTVT.

The V and J genes are TRBV21-1 and TRBJ2-3; the table's D call, TRBD2, was not checked against the DNA. TRBV21-1 is recorded as a pseudogene. The CDR3 is made up of 17 amino acids. The CDR3 loop reads CASSTSGAGGGTDTQYF. CDR3 nucleotides: TGTGCCAGCAGCACCTCCGGAGCGGGAGGGGGCACAGATACGCAGTATTTT.